Shown below are 15 T cell receptor beta chains from a single sample sequenced in a study of blood T cell repertoires in COVID-19 (dated by TCRdb to the early 2020s). Libraries came from the immunoSEQ multiplex PCR assay. TCRdb mirrors the immuneACCESS table, restricted to in-frame sequences. Some clones are absent from its copies; in checked studies, under half trace to an unresolved V gene, and the reason for the others is unknown. This sample is represented by more than 80,000 clones; more than 75% of them were singletons. The top ten constitute 15% to 20% of the sample. Material for sequencing was peripheral blood. These receptors were collected from a woman older than 75 with active or convalescent COVID-19.

The rearrangement uses TRBV10-3 and TRBJ2-1; 10 bases map to TRBD2. J lost 10 bases, V lost 9 bases, and 12 bases had no gene match. This CDR3 comprises 14 residues. CDR1 is ENHRY, CDR2 SYGVKD, per germline. The CDR3, as DNA: TGTGCCATGAGCGCTAGCGGGGGAGAAGGAGAGCAGTTCTTC. This gives the protein CAMSASGGEGEQFF.

CDR3 bases: TGTGCCAGTAGTAACAGACAAGTTAATGAAAAACTGTTTTTT. Encoded protein: CASSNRQVNEKLFF. V usage is TRBV19 and J usage is TRBJ1-4; no definite D call. CDR3 length: 14 amino acids. The germline V gene has CDR1 LNHDA and CDR2 SQIVND (reference sequence). Deletions cut 4 bases from V and 4 bases from J, with 10 bases between.

The rearrangement uses TRBV6-2 or TRBV6-3 and TRBJ2-7; D might be TRBD2 (5 bases). Germline V CDR1 and CDR2: MNHEY, SVGEGT. Trimming removed 2 bases at V and 6 bases at J, with 11 bases between. This CDR3 is 13 amino acids long. CDR3 sequence reads: CASSYGSRGEQYF. CDR3 nucleotides: TGTGCCAGCAGTTACGGGAGCCGGGGCGAGCAGTACTTC.

V and J are TRBV3-1 (or the pseudogene TRBV3-2) and TRBJ1-1; 8 nucleotides line up with TRBD1. V gave up 5 bases and J gave up 4 bases; unmatched junction bases: 9. CDR1 and CDR2 from the germline V gene are LGHDT and YNNKEL (reference sequence). The CDR3 is 15 residues long. For the CDR3, the DNA is TGTGCCAGCAGCGACAAGGGCACAGGGGGCACTGAAGCTTTCTTT. Its translation is CASSDKGTGGTEAFF.

This chain connects TRBV6-5 to TRBJ2-1; 8 nucleotides align to TRBD2. V shed 6 bases, J shed 9 bases, and the junction held 13 bases outside the gene matches. The CDR3 totals 15 residues. Germline V gene lookup returns CDR1 MNHEY and CDR2 SVGAGI. The CDR3 sequence: CASSPFRGGLTEQFF. CDR3 nucleotides: TGTGCCAGCAGCCCATTCCGGGGGGGCCTTACTGAGCAGTTCTTC.

The rearrangement links TRBV2 to TRBJ1-5, with 7 bases that match TRBD1. Germline V gene data show CDR1 as SNHLY and CDR2 as FYNNEI. Losses at the gene ends were 5 bases for V and 5 bases for J; bases not matched to a gene: 21. This CDR3 has 19 residues. Written as DNA, the CDR3 is TGTGCCAGCAGTAGGGAGGGTCAATCGGGACAGCGGGGGGATCAGCCCCAGCATTTT. Translating it yields CASSREGQSGQRGDQPQHF.

The chain carries TRBV5-5 and TRBJ2-5, with 9 bases identical to TRBD1. CDR1 and CDR2 from the germline V gene are SGHKS and YYEKEE (reference sequence). Germline trimming cut 4 bases from V and 5 bases from J; bases unmatched to any gene: 12. This CDR3 has 16 amino acids. In nucleotides, the CDR3 is TGTGCCAGCAGCCAAGGACAGGGGTTGGGGCTGGAGACCCAGTACTTC. Translated: CASSQGQGLGLETQYF.

The J gene is TRBJ1-1, the V gene TRBV27; D may be TRBD1 (5 bases). The CDR3 loop spans 16 amino acids. CDR1 is MNHEY and CDR2 is SMNVEV in the germline V gene (reference sequence). V was cut by 2 bases and J by 1 base, with 14 bases left in between. CDR3 loop: CASSLDRYRTNTEAFF. For the CDR3, the DNA is TGTGCCAGCAGTTTAGATAGGTACAGGACGAACACTGAAGCTTTCTTT.

V and J are TRBV6-1 and TRBJ1-2; tentative D call: TRBD1 (6 bases). From germline, CDR1 is MNHNS and CDR2 SASEGT. The CDR3 consists of 15 residues. Trimming pared 2 bases from V and 4 bases from J, leaving 14 bases between. CDR3: CASSEYRVKSYGYTF. The CDR3 DNA sequence: TGTGCCAGCAGTGAATACAGGGTAAAAAGCTATGGCTACACCTTC.

The chain is built from TRBV11-2 and TRBJ2-7, with D possibly matching TRBD1 (7 bases). Trimming took off 0 bases at V and 6 bases at J, with 12 bases between the two ends. Germline CDR1 and CDR2: SGHAT and FQNNGV. This CDR3 contains 14 residues. Here the CDR3 reads CASSLDLQGGEQYF. The CDR3 DNA is TGTGCCAGCAGCTTAGATCTCCAGGGGGGCGAGCAGTACTTC.

In its sample, this clone was seen once. The chain combines TRBV13 with TRBJ1-1, with TRBD1 as a possible D gene (6 bases). The V gene lost 0 bases and the J gene lost 7 bases, with 18 bases spanning the gap. The CDR3 covers 16 residues. Germline-derived CDR1 and CDR2 are PRHDT and FYEKMQ (reference sequence). The CDR3 region is CASSLGGASREIEAFF. The CDR3 region has the DNA TGTGCCAGCAGCTTAGGGGGGGCCAGCCGCGAGATTGAAGCTTTCTTT.

The chain combines TRBV6-8 with TRBJ1-2; D may be TRBD1 (6 bases). The CDR3 extends over 16 amino acids. V lost 8 bases to trimming and J lost 5 bases, with 24 bases between them. Germline V gene sequence: CDR1 MNHGY, CDR2 SAAAGT. The CDR3, as DNA: TGTGCCAGCCCACCAGGGGACGGCCAACTACCATATGGCTACACCTTC. Amino acids: CASPPGDGQLPYGYTF.

The gene calls are TRBV25-1 and TRBJ2-3; the D gene is possibly TRBD1 (6 bases). This CDR3 comprises 13 residues. Per germline, CDR1 MGHDK and CDR2 SYGVNS. Trimming took off 6 bases at V and 6 bases at J, with 13 bases between the two ends. CDR3 coding DNA: TGTGCCAGCAGCCAGGGGTGGCGGGATACGCAGTATTTT. It specifies CASSQGWRDTQYF.

This clone appeared a single time. This chain uses TRBV6-6 with TRBJ1-1; possibly TRBD1 for D (6 bases). V gave up 6 bases and J gave up 5 bases, with 10 bases separating them. In germline, CDR1 is MNHNY, CDR2 SVGAGI (reference sequence). The CDR3 totals 12 residues. Here the CDR3 DNA reads TGTGCCAGCAGCTCCGACAGGACTGAAGCTTTCTTT. Protein product: CASSSDRTEAFF.

The chain employs TRBV3-1 (or the pseudogene TRBV3-2) and TRBJ2-1; 7 nucleotides align to TRBD2. Germline assignment: CDR1 LGHDT and CDR2 YNNKEL (reference sequence). V shed 5 bases and J 7 bases; nucleotides not matched to a gene: 2. This CDR3 region has 12 residues. CDR3 sequence reads: CASSGGGNEQFF. CDR3 bases: TGTGCCAGCAGCGGGGGGGGGAATGAGCAGTTCTTC.